Listed below are T cell receptor beta chains from one sample, sequenced in a study of vaccination and CD4 T cells after COVID-19. MiXCR, applied by TCRdb to the PCR reads, yields one record per CDR3 protein. This table has roughly 13,000 distinct CDR3 sequences, 55% to 75% appearing once. For these receptors, no antigen is known. Sample: CD4+ T cells from blood, cultured in vitro. The receptor source for this set is a human donor who had recovered from COVID-19. CDR3s include the opening cysteine and the closing phenylalanine or tryptophan.

TRBJ1-6 TRBV20-1 CSARVGSAYNSPLHF
TRBJ1-2 TRBV7-2 CASSLADRDIYGYTF
TRBJ2-1 TRBV28 CASSFGTGGYNEQFF
TRBJ1-1 TRBV7-2 CASSFPQGWSTEAFF
TRBJ1-5 TRBV10-3 CAISGEGQTQPQHF
TRBJ2-1 TRBV5-4 CASSLVYGAHNEQFF
TRBJ1-2 TRBV30 CAWSATGAGEPEGYTF
TRBJ2-2 TRBV11-2 CASSVSLANTGELFF
TRBJ1-1 TRBV6-2/TRBV6-3 CASSYTPSGTFF
TRBJ1-2 TRBV24-1 CATSDPRQANYGYTF
TRBJ2-1 TRBV20-1 CSASTTGRAGINEQFF
TRBJ2-7 TRBV11-2 CASSLGGLAGALEQYF
TRBJ1-5 TRBV2 CASRAGLNQPQHF
TRBJ1-6 TRBV20-1 CSAEWNRDLANSPLHF
TRBJ1-5 TRBV6-1 CASCSVNGNQPQHF
TRBJ2-1 TRBV11-2 CASSYGLFVQFF
TRBJ1-5 TRBV27 CASSLSAGGVMGIGNQPQHF
TRBJ1-5 TRBV6-4 CASNGTLTRYQPQHF
TRBJ1-2 TRBV27 CASSSGVTPNYGYTF
TRBJ2-3 TRBV12-3/TRBV12-4 CASSLRVSGSTDTQYF
TRBJ1-2 TRBV6-8 CARTGRGYTF
TRBJ1-1 TRBV27 CASSPGGYSTEAFF
TRBJ1-2 TRBV9 CASSVDWGAGYGYTF
TRBJ2-7 TRBV27 CASSPRVERTYEQYF
TRBJ2-2 TRBV19 CASSIDGGTAGELFF
TRBJ1-6 TRBV6-5 CASSYGMGNSPLHF
TRBJ1-2 TRBV7-9 CASSLPPENYGYTF
TRBJ1-3 TRBV28 CASSPPTGGNTIYF
TRBJ1-1 TRBV5-4 CASSSLEVRRSAFF
TRBJ2-5 TRBV7-2 CASSPTDRETQYF
TRBJ2-3 TRBV7-3 CASSFTGGTDTQYF
TRBJ2-5 TRBV7-2 CASSLGWQETQYF
TRBJ2-5 TRBV6-2/TRBV6-3 CASTPGVETQYF
TRBJ1-5 TRBV19 CASSEGGSPGLAQHF
TRBJ1-1 TRBV6-2/TRBV6-3 CASSYSKGTGIVTTEAFF
TRBJ1-2 TRBV3-1 CASSSGQYYGYTF
TRBJ2-7 TRBV6-1 CASSLSHGSYEQYF
TRBJ1-1 TRBV29-1 CSVRRGGVTEAFF
TRBJ2-2 TRBV10-3 CAISGSWGELFF
TRBJ2-5 TRBV6-1 CASRPGQGPGETQYF
TRBJ2-5 TRBV24-1 CATSDPSDSSLGFSQYF
TRBJ2-1 TRBV20-1 CSAPYSVRAYNEQFF
TRBJ1-2 TRBV28 CASRSGNYGYTF
TRBJ2-7 TRBV19 CASSSGVYEQYF
TRBJ2-2 TRBV7-2 CASSLVGTGGYTGELFF
TRBJ2-7 TRBV20-1 CSALTRQELGEQYF
TRBJ1-2 TRBV6-2/TRBV6-3 CASSSDLGLHYGYTF
TRBJ2-5 TRBV27 CASSSAQGQETQYF
TRBJ1-5 TRBV30 CAWSPGTGNQPQHF
TRBJ1-1 TRBV7-9 CASSWRQGSEAFF
TRBJ2-7 TRBV10-2 CASSGGSGRDSYEQYF
TRBJ2-1 TRBV6-5 CASSYGGGGRGNEQFF
TRBJ2-7 TRBV7-9 CASSSRSGSYEQYF